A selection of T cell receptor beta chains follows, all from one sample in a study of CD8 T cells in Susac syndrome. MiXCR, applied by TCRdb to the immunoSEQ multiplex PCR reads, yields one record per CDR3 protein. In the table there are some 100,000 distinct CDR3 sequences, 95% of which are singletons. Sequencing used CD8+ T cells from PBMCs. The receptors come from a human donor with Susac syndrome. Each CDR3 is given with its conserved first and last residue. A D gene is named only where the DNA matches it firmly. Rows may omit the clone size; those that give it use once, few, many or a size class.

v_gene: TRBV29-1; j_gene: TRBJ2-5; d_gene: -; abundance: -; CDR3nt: TGCAGCGTTGATGGGCAGGGTGGAGAGACCCAGTACTTC; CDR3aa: CSVDGQGGETQYF
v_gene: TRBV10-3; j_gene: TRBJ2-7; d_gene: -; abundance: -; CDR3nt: TGTGCCTCCAGGGAACAGGGGAGGGGGCCCTACGAGCAGTACTTC; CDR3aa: CASREQGRGPYEQYF
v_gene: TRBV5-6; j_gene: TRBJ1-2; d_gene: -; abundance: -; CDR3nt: TGTGCCAGCGCCCCCAGGGTTGGCTATGGCTACACCTTC; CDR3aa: CASAPRVGYGYTF
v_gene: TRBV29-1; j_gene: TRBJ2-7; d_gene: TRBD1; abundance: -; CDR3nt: TGCAGCGCCCAGGGGGCGCGGTACGAGCAGTACTTC; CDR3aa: CSAQGARYEQYF
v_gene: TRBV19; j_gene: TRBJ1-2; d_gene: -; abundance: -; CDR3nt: TGTGCCAGTAATGGACAGTCTAACTATGGCTACACCTTC; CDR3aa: CASNGQSNYGYTF
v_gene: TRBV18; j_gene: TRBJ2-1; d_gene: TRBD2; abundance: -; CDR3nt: TGTGCCAGCTCACCGGCGGCTAGCGGACCCTACAATGAGCAGTTCTTC; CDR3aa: CASSPAASGPYNEQFF
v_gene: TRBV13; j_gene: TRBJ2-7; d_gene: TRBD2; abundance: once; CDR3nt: TGTGCCAGCAGCGCAGGGACTAGCGGGATTGGCGAGCAGTACTTC; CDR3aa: CASSAGTSGIGEQYF
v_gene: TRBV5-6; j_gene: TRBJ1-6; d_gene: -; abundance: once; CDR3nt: TGTGCCAGCAGCTTGGTAAGGGACCGATATAATTCACCCCTCCACTTT; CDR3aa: CASSLVRDRYNSPLHF
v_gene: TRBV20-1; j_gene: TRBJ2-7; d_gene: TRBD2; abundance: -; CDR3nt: TGCAGTGCTAGTGGTGAGCCGGGAGGAAGATCCTACGAGCAGTACTTC; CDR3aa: CSASGEPGGRSYEQYF
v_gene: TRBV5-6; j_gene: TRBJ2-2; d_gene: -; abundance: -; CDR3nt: TGTGCCAGCAGCTTCCGGGTTCTCACCGGGGAGCTGTTTTTT; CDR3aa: CASSFRVLTGELFF
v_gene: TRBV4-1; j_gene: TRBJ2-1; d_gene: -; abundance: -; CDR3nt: TGCGCCAGCAGCCAAGATTACACAGACTACTCCTACAATGAGCAGTTCTTC; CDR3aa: CASSQDYTDYSYNEQFF
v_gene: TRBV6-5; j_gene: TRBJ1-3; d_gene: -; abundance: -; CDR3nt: TGTGCCAGCAGTTATGGACAGTTACACTCTGGAGAGCCCATATATTTT; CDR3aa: CASSYGQLHSGEPIYF
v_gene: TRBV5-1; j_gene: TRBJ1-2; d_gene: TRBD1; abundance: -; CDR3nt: TGCGCCAGCAGCTTGGCCTTTGGCCAGGGGGGTGGCTACACCTTC; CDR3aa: CASSLAFGQGGGYTF
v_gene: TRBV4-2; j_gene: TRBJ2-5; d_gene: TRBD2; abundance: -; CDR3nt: TGTGCCAGCAGCCAAACCAGGAGCGGGGTAGGAGAAGAGACCCAGTACTTC; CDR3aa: CASSQTRSGVGEETQYF
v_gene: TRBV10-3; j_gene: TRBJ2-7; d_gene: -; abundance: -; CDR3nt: TGTGCCATCAGCGCGACCTACGAGCAGTACTTC; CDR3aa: CAISATYEQYF
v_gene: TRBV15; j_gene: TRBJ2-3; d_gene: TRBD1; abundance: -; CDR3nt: TGTGCCACCAGCAGAGATTTGCTGGACAGGGATACGCAGTATTTT; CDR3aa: CATSRDLLDRDTQYF
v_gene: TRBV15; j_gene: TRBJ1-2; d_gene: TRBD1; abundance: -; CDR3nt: TGTGCCACCAGCAGAGATGACAGGGGGGGTAATGGCTACACCTTC; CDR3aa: CATSRDDRGGNGYTF
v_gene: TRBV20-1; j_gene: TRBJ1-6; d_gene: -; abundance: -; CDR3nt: TGCAGTGCCCGAACGTCCTCGACGCACTCACCCCTCCACTTT; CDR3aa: CSARTSSTHSPLHF
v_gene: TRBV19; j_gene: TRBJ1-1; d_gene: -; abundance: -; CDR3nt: TGTGCCAGTAGGAAGGACCAGGACACTGAAGCTTTCTTT; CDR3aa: CASRKDQDTEAFF
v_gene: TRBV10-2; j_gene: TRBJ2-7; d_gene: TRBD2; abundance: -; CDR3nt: TGCGCCAGCAGGGAGCGGGAGGGTTCTTACGAGCAGTACTTC; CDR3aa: CASREREGSYEQYF
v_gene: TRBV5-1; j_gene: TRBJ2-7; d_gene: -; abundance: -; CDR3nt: TGCGCCAGCAGCTGGGAGGACTACTCCTACGAGCAGTACTTC; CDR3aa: CASSWEDYSYEQYF
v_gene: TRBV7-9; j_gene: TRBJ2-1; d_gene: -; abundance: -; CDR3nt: TGTGCCAGCACCTCACTGAACCGGGACGGACACAATGAGCAGTTCTTC; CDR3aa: CASTSLNRDGHNEQFF
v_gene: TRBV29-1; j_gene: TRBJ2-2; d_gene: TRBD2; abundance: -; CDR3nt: TGCAGCGTTGAAGATCGGCTAGCGGGGGATAACGCGAACACCGGGGAGCTGTTTTTT; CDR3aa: CSVEDRLAGDNANTGELFF
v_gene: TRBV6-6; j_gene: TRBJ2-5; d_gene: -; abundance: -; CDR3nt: TGTGCCAGCGCCCGCAGGGTCCAAGAGACCCAGTACTTC; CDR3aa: CASARRVQETQYF
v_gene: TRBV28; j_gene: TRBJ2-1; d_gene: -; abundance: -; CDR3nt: TGTGCCAGCAGTCTGAGCGCACTAAGCGAGCAGTTCTTC; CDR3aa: CASSLSALSEQFF
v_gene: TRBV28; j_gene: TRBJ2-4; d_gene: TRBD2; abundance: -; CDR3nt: TGTGCCAGCAGTGGAGAAGGGTGGCGGGAGGGCGAGGCCATTCAGTACTTC; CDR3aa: CASSGEGWREGEAIQYF
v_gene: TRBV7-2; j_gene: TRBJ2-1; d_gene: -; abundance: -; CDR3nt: TGTGCCAGCAGCTTAAGTAATGGTGAGCAGTTCTTC; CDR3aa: CASSLSNGEQFF
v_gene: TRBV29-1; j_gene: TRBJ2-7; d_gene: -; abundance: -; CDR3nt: TGCAGCGTTGAAGATCGACAGCCCCTCTCCTACGAGCAGTACTTC; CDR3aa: CSVEDRQPLSYEQYF
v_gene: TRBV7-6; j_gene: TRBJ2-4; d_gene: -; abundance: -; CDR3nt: TGTGCCAGCAGCCCGAGTCTAGCCAAAAACATTCAGTACTTC; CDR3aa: CASSPSLAKNIQYF
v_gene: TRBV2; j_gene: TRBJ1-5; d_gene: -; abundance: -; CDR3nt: TGTGCCAGCAGTGAATGGGGAGATCAGCCCCAGCATTTT; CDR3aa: CASSEWGDQPQHF
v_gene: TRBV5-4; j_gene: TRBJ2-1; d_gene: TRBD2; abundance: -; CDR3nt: TGTGCCAGCAGCTTAGGTCTAGCGGGGGGGTCCAATGAGCAGTTCTTC; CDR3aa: CASSLGLAGGSNEQFF
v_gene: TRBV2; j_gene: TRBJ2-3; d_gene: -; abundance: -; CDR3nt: TGTGCCAGCGCTCGCACAGATACGCAGTATTTT; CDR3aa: CASARTDTQYF
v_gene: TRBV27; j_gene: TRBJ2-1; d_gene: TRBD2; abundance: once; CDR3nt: TGTGCCAGCAGTTACCGACAGGGTCCGGCGGGAGGGCCCCACTCCTACAATGAGCAGTTCTTC; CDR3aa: CASSYRQGPAGGPHSYNEQFF
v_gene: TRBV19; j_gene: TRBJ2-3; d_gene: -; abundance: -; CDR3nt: TGTGCCAGTAGAGCGGATAGCACAGATACGCAGTATTTT; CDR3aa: CASRADSTDTQYF
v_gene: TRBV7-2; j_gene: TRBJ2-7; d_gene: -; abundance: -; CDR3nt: TGTGCCAGCAGCTCCCTGGGGGTCTACGAGCAGTACTTC; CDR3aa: CASSSLGVYEQYF
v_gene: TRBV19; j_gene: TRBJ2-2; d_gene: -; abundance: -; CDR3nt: TGTGCCAGTAGTCAGAGGAACACCGGGGAGCTGTTTTTT; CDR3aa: CASSQRNTGELFF
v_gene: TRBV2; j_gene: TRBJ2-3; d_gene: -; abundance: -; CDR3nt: TGTGCCAGCAACCTAAGGAAAGACCGGTACACAGATACGCAGTATTTT; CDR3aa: CASNLRKDRYTDTQYF
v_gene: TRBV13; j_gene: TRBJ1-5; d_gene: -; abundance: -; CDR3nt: TGTGCCAGCAGCTTAGGGAATGTGGGTCAGCCCCAGCATTTT; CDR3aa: CASSLGNVGQPQHF
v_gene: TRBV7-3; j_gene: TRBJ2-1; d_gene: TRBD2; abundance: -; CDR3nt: TGTGCCAGCAGCTTAAGTGGTAGCGGGGGGGGATCTAATGAGCAGTTCTTC; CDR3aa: CASSLSGSGGGSNEQFF
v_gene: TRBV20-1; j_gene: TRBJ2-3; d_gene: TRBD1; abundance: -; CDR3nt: TGCAGTGCTACGGACCCGGGACAGGGAGGAGATACGCAGTATTTT; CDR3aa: CSATDPGQGGDTQYF
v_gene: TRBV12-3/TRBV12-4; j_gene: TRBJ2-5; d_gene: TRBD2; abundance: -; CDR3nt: TGTGCCAGCAGTTCCCCCGGGCTAGCGGGGGCGGGAGAGACCCAGTACTTC; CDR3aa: CASSSPGLAGAGETQYF
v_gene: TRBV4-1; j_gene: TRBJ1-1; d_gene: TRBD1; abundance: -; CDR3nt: TGCGCCAGCAGCCAAGGACAGGGGGGCACTGAAGCTTTCTTT; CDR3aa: CASSQGQGGTEAFF
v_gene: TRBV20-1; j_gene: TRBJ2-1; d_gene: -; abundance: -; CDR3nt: TGCAGTGCTAGAGCCATCAATGAGCAGTTCTTC; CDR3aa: CSARAINEQFF
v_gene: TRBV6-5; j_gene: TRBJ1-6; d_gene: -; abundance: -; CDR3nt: TGTGCCAGCAGTTTCTCTTGGACCGAGGGGAGTTCACCCCTCCACTTT; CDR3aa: CASSFSWTEGSSPLHF
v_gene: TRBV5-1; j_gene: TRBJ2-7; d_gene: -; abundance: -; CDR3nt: TGCGCCAGCAGCTTTAGCGGAGCCGGGGAGCAGTACTTC; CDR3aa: CASSFSGAGEQYF
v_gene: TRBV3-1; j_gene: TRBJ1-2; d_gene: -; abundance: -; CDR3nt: TGTGCCAGCAGCCCACACGACAGTATGTATGGCTACACCTTC; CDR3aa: CASSPHDSMYGYTF
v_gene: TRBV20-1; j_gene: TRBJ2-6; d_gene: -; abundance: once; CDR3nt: TGCAGCGCTAGTTCCGATTCTGGGGCCAACGTCCTGACTTTC; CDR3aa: CSASSDSGANVLTF
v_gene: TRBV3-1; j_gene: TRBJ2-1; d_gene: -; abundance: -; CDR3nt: TGTGCCAGCAGCCGAGGACGGACAGAGCAGTTCTTC; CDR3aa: CASSRGRTEQFF
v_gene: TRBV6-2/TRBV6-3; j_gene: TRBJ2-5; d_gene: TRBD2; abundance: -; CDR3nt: TGTGCCAGCAGCCATGGGACTACCCTCCAAGAGACCCAGTACTTC; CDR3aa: CASSHGTTLQETQYF
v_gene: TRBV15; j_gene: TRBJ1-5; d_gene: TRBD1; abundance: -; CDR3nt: TGTGCCACCAGCAATGGGACAGGGGTACAGCCCCAGCATTTT; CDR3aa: CATSNGTGVQPQHF
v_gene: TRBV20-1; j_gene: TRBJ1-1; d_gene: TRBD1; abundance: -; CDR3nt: TGCAGTGTCCGGGACAGGATGAACACTGAAGCTTTCTTT; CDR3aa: CSVRDRMNTEAFF
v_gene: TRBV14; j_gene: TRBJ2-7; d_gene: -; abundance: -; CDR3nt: TGTGCCAGCAGCCAAGCCTTAACTTCCGAGCAGTACTTC; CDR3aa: CASSQALTSEQYF
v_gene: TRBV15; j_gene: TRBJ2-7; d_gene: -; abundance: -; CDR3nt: TGTGCCACCAGCAGAGGTTCCGTCGACTTC; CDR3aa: CATSRGSVDF
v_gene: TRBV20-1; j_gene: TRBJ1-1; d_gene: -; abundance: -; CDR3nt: TGCAGTGCTAGAGATTACACTAAGGACATGAACACTGAAGCTTTCTTT; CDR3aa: CSARDYTKDMNTEAFF
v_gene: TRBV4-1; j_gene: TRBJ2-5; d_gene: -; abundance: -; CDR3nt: TGCGCCAGCAGCCAAGGGTGGGCAGCCCGGGGAAGGGGAAAGACCCAGTACTTC; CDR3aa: CASSQGWAARGRGKTQYF
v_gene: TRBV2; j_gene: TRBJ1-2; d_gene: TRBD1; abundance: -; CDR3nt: TGTGCCAGCACCTGGACAGGGGTTGCGGGTGGCTACACCTTC; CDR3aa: CASTWTGVAGGYTF
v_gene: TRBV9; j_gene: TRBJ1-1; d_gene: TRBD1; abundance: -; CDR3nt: TGTGCCAGCAGCCCTGGACAGGCGGTGAACACTGAAGCTTTCTTT; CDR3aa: CASSPGQAVNTEAFF